The table lists the clone carrying this TCR beta chain with a few counts. The data derive from a study of early T cells in non-severe SARS-CoV-2 infection. In the study overall: Sequencing input comprised bulk RNA from unsorted whole blood; chain pairing was not available.

The CDR3 has 15 residues. Germline loops: CDR1 SGHVS, CDR2 FNYEAQ. Trimming took 2 bases from V and 5 from J; bases not matched to a gene: 8. Individual cDNA molecules received unique molecular identifiers. TCRdb reanalysed the 5' RACE reads using MiXCR and keeps one entry per CDR3 protein. The sample holds about 81,000 distinct CDR3 sequences, about 6.5% seen once. The TCR was taken from an adult who was a healthcare worker with PCR-confirmed SARS-CoV-2 infection or an uninfected control (not recorded which). Input material: whole blood. The chain employs TRBV7-6 and TRBJ1-1; TRBD1 aligns across 7 bases. The DNA of the CDR3 is TGTGCCAGCAGCTTAAGGACAGGAGGGGATACTGAAGCTTTCTTT. Amino acids: CASSLRTGGDTEAFF.